This TCR beta chain emerged from a study of cytomegalovirus exposure and HLA in healthy donors. The germline gives CDR1 SEHNR, CDR2 FQNEAQ (reference sequence). With V trimmed by 5 bases and J by 3 bases, 5 bases remained unmatched. This CDR3 contains 15 residues. It was with 60 Vbeta and 13 Jbeta primers that the PCR ran. Profiled with immunoSEQ multiplex PCR; TCRdb holds only in-frame clones, not every one. This sample has 130,000 or so clones, with 70% to 85% found just once. This clone occurred a few times. Its antigen is unidentified. Study-level points and caveats: In an earlier analysis, productive rearrangement rates for most beta V segments clustered near 87% or 30%. In a later analysis, compared with equally common non-associated chains, HLA-associated beta chains were more expanded.

The chain employs TRBV7-9 and TRBJ2-2; 8 positions agree with TRBD1. The sample taken for sequencing was PBMCs. The TCR comes from a man between 18 and 29 years old in good health and CMV-seronegative. This CDR3 is CASSHLDRDTGELFF. The CDR3 coding sequence is TGTGCCAGCAGCCATTTGGACAGGGACACCGGGGAGCTGTTTTTT.